One sample yielded the 31 T cell receptor beta chains listed below, sequenced in a study of PD-L1 blockade in urothelial cancer. As to time point: peripheral blood 6 weeks after treatment start. Produced via immunoSEQ multiplex PCR; TCRdb's table is partial and in-frame only. The sample records around 49,000 clones, more than 75% being singletons. Sample: PBMCs, taken around atezolizumab (anti-PD-L1) treatment. These receptors all stem from a man in his sixties with urothelial cancer.

The chain's CDR3 is CASSSGRIVGGPTFEAFF. DNA for the CDR3: TGCGCCAGCAGCTCAGGTAGAATAGTCGGGGGACCCACCTTTGAAGCTTTCTTT. This chain joins TRBV5-1 and TRBJ1-1; TRBD1 might be the D (5 bases). The V end lost 3 bases, the J end lost 7 bases, and 28 bases lay between the germline ends. CDR3 length: 18 residues. The germline gives CDR1 SGHRS, CDR2 YFSETQ.

This rearrangement joins TRBV27 to TRBJ1-5; D may be TRBD1 (5 bases). V was pared by 4 bases and J by 0 bases, with 10 bases between. The CDR3 contains 15 residues. Germline assignment: CDR1 MNHEY and CDR2 SMNVEV (reference sequence). DNA for the CDR3: TGTGCCAGCAGTTCGGACATGTCTAGCAATCAGCCCCAGCATTTT. The encoded protein is CASSSDMSSNQPQHF.

This clone was seen only once. This rearrangement joins TRBV19 to TRBJ2-5, with 14 bases lining up with TRBD2. Germline-derived CDR1 and CDR2 are LNHDA and SQIVND (reference sequence). CDR3 length equals 15 residues. Unmatched junction bases numbered 5, after V lost 7 bases and J lost 4 bases. The CDR3 DNA is TGTGCCAGTACCAAGGGGACTAGCGGGAGAGAGACCCAGTACTTC. Residues: CASTKGTSGRETQYF.

V and J are TRBV2 and TRBJ2-3, with 7 bases lining up with TRBD1. V gave up 11 bases and J gave up 2 bases; unmatched junction bases: 10. Germline V gives CDR1 SNHLY, CDR2 FYNNEI. This CDR3 has 14 amino acids. The CDR3 loop is CACYEDRYTDTQYF. The CDR3 nucleotides are TGTGCCTGTTATGAGGACAGGTACACAGATACGCAGTATTTT.

The rearrangement uses TRBV27 and TRBJ1-5; 7 nucleotides line up with TRBD1. CDR3 length: 15 residues. The germline V gene has CDR1 MNHEY and CDR2 SMNVEV (reference sequence). The ends lost 7 bases at V and 3 bases at J; junction bases unmatched: 9. The chain's CDR3 is CASTKGANTNQPQHF. In DNA form, the CDR3 reads TGTGCCAGCACCAAGGGGGCCAATACCAATCAGCCCCAGCATTTT.

The chain uses TRBV7-6 and TRBJ2-1; D unresolved. The CDR3 covers 12 residues. The V gene's germline CDR1 is SGHVS and CDR2 FNYEAQ. The V and J ends lost 5 bases and 6 bases respectively, with 8 bases between them. This CDR3 is CASSHLSNEQFF. The CDR3 DNA follows: TGTGCCAGCAGCCACCTGAGCAATGAGCAGTTCTTC.

The chain uses TRBV9 and TRBJ1-3; D may be TRBD1 (6 bases). V was trimmed by 0 bases and J by 2 bases, leaving 9 bases between them. The germline gives CDR1 SGDLS, CDR2 YYNGEE. The CDR3 is 15 residues long. The CDR3: CASSVVGAAGNTIYF. CDR3 nucleotide sequence: TGTGCCAGCAGCGTAGTGGGGGCGGCTGGAAACACCATATATTTT. The entire variable domain, with the rest obtained from reference TRBV9 and TRBJ1-3, is as follows: DSGVTQTPKHLITATGQRVTLRCSPRSGDLSVYWYQQSLDQGLQFLIQYYNGEERAKGNILERFSAQQFPDLHSELNLSSLELGDSALYFCASSVVGAAGNTIYFGEGSWLTVV.

This clone was observed once. The rearrangement joins TRBV6-1 to TRBJ1-1, with 9 positions matching TRBD1. With 7 bases clipped from V and 10 bases from J, the junction kept 13 bases outside the gene matches. From germline, CDR1 is MNHNS and CDR2 SASEGT. The CDR3 is made up of 14 amino acids. CDR3 sequence: CASTSGTGTGRAFF. The CDR3 DNA is TGTGCCAGCACCTCCGGGACAGGGACGGGGCGAGCTTTCTTT.

The rearrangement links TRBV7-9 to TRBJ2-7; 7 bases agree with TRBD1. In germline, CDR1 is SEHNR, CDR2 FQNEAQ (reference sequence). This CDR3 region has 15 residues. V shed 0 bases and J 5 bases; nucleotides not matched to a gene: 7. CDR3 sequence (DNA): TGTGCCAGCAGCTTAGCCCAGGGGGTTTGGGACGAGCAGTACTTC. Protein sequence: CASSLAQGVWDEQYF.

The chain recombines TRBV15 with TRBJ2-5, with TRBD1 as a possible D gene (6 bases). V dropped 0 bases and J dropped 2 bases, with 10 bases sitting between them. Germline V lookup: CDR1 LNHNV, CDR2 YYDKDF (reference sequence). The CDR3 is 15 residues long. DNA for the CDR3: TGTGCCACCAGCAGAGATTTGGACAGTCAAGAGACCCAGTACTTC. Encoded protein: CATSRDLDSQETQYF.

The V gene is TRBV6-1, the J gene TRBJ2-7, with 8 positions matching TRBD2. The CDR3 has 14 amino acids. J lost 5 bases, V lost 2 bases, and 5 bases had no gene match. Germline assignment: CDR1 MNHNS and CDR2 SASEGT. DNA of the CDR3: TGTGCCAGCAGTGAATTACTAGCGGTCGACGAGCAGTACTTC. It specifies CASSELLAVDEQYF.

The rearrangement uses TRBV7-8 and TRBJ1-1, with a possible D match to TRBD1 (5 bases). The V and J ends lost 1 base and 1 base respectively, with 13 bases between them. The CDR3 extends over 16 amino acids. Germline V gives CDR1 SGHVS, CDR2 FQNEAQ. CDR3 nucleotide sequence: TGTGCCAGCAGCTTAGGGGCAGGGTTGAGGAACACTGAAGCTTTCTTT. Protein product: CASSLGAGLRNTEAFF.

The V call is TRBV28, the J call TRBJ2-7; D is possibly TRBD2 (6 bases). The CDR3 has 14 residues. Germline V gene data show CDR1 as MDHEN and CDR2 as SYDVKM. V was shortened by 9 bases and J by 6 bases, with 21 bases between the two germline ends. The CDR3 sequence is CASKVGSSRPEQYF. CDR3 DNA sequence: TGTGCCAGTAAAGTCGGGAGCTCCCGGCCCGAGCAGTACTTC.

The chain carries TRBV9 and TRBJ2-7; possibly TRBD2 for D (6 bases). This CDR3 spans 15 amino acids. With 0 bases removed from V and 3 bases from J, the gap between germline ends came to 13 bases. Per germline, CDR1 SGDLS and CDR2 YYNGEE. CDR3 bases: TGTGCCAGCAGCGTAGAGGGGACTCAGTACTACGAGCAGTACTTC. This sequence encodes CASSVEGTQYYEQYF.

The rearrangement joins TRBV25-1 to TRBJ2-3; 8 bases are shared with TRBD2. With 3 bases clipped from V and 5 bases from J, the junction kept 4 bases outside the gene matches. The V gene's germline CDR1 is MGHDK and CDR2 SYGVNS. CDR3 length equals 14 residues. The CDR3 is CASSDRGGLDTQYF. The CDR3 coding sequence is TGTGCCAGCAGTGATCGGGGGGGACTAGATACGCAGTATTTT.

This clone appeared once. V and J are TRBV7-9 and TRBJ1-1; TRBD1 aligns across 8 bases. This CDR3 is 15 amino acids long. CDR1 is SEHNR, CDR2 FQNEAQ, per germline (reference sequence). V lost 5 bases, J lost 0 bases, and 5 bases stayed unmatched. The DNA of the CDR3 is TGTGCCAGCAGCCCTCAGGGGGCGATGAACACTGAAGCTTTCTTT. It is translated as CASSPQGAMNTEAFF.

V is TRBV5-1 and J is TRBJ2-5; 8 bases are shared with TRBD2. This CDR3 is built from 17 residues. V lost 5 bases, J lost 4 bases, and 16 bases stayed unmatched. Germline-derived CDR1 and CDR2 are SGHRS and YFSETQ. The CDR3 DNA reads as TGCGCCAGCAGTTGGGGTAATAGCGGGAACAGAGGAGAGACCCAGTACTTC. Protein sequence: CASSWGNSGNRGETQYF. Full variable domain (remainder filled in from reference TRBV5-1 and TRBJ2-5): KAGVTQTPRYLIKTRGQQVTLSCSPISGHRSVSWYQQTPGQGLQFLFEYFSETQRNKGNFPGRFSGRQFSNSRSEMNVSTLELGDSALYLCASSWGNSGNRGETQYFGPGTRLLVL.

V usage is TRBV6-5 and J usage is TRBJ2-7; D might be TRBD1 (5 bases). The V gene's germline CDR1 is MNHEY and CDR2 SVGAGI. Deletions cut 6 bases from V and 0 bases from J, with 15 bases between. The CDR3 runs 15 residues. The CDR3 nucleotides are TGTGCCAGCAGCCCCGACAGAGGAAGCTCCTACGAGCAGTACTTC. Translation gives CASSPDRGSSYEQYF.

This clone was seen a single time. The chain recombines TRBV7-8 with TRBJ1-2, with unresolved D. The CDR3 totals 13 residues. Germline assignment: CDR1 SGHVS and CDR2 FQNEAQ. Trimming removed 2 bases from V and 5 bases from J, with 9 bases in between. The CDR3 is CASSLMTGYGYTF. The CDR3 bases are TGTGCCAGCAGCTTAATGACTGGATATGGCTACACCTTC. Filled out from reference TRBV7-8 and TRBJ1-2, the complete variable domain reads GAGVSQSPRYKVAKRGQDVALRCDPISGHVSLFWYQQALGQGPEFLTYFQNEAQLDKSGLPSDRFFAERPEGSVSTLKIQRTQQEDSAVYLCASSLMTGYGYTFGSGTRLTVV.

This clone was seen a handful of times. V and J are TRBV6-5 and TRBJ1-1; D not resolved. In germline, CDR1 is MNHEY, CDR2 SVGAGI. This CDR3 has 11 amino acids. Trimming pared 8 bases from V and 7 bases from J, leaving 11 bases between. CDR3 in amino acids: CASWRDSEAFF. The CDR3 DNA reads TGTGCCAGCTGGCGGGATAGTGAAGCTTTCTTT.

The chain couples TRBV19 to TRBJ2-5; 13 bases line up with TRBD2. CDR1 is LNHDA, CDR2 SQIVND, per germline (reference sequence). The CDR3 extends over 14 amino acids. V lost 6 bases, J lost 4 bases, and 2 bases stayed unmatched. CDR3 nucleotide sequence: TGTGCCAGTAGGACTAGCGGGGGGTTAGAGACCCAGTACTTC. Translating gives CASRTSGGLETQYF. Supplemented by reference TRBV19 and TRBJ2-5, the full variable domain reads DGGITQSPKYLFRKEGQNVTLSCEQNLNHDAMYWYRQDPGQGLRLIYYSQIVNDFQKGDIAEGYSVSREKKESFPLTVTSAQKNPTAFYLCASRTSGGLETQYFGPGTRLLVL.

A few counts support this clone. The chain combines TRBV5-6 with TRBJ2-7; 7 positions match TRBD2. The CDR3 loop spans 14 amino acids. Germline V gene sequence: CDR1 SGHDT, CDR2 YYEEEE. V lost 3 bases, J lost 1 base, and 4 bases stayed unmatched. CDR3 in amino acids: CASSYRTRSYEQYF. The CDR3 DNA reads TGTGCCAGCAGCTACCGGACTAGATCCTACGAGCAGTACTTC.

This chain joins TRBV5-1 and TRBJ2-7, with 11 bases that match TRBD1. CDR3 length: 15 amino acids. Germline loops: CDR1 SGHRS, CDR2 YFSETQ. Trimming removed 4 bases from V and 7 bases from J; junction bases left unmatched: 10. The CDR3 nucleotides are TGCGCCAGCAGCATTGGAGGGACAGGGGGGAGTGAGCAGTACTTC. It specifies CASSIGGTGGSEQYF.

V gene TRBV19 combines with J gene TRBJ2-4, with TRBD1 matching over 10 bases. The germline V gene has CDR1 LNHDA and CDR2 SQIVND (reference sequence). This CDR3 spans 16 amino acids. The V and J ends lost 5 bases and 3 bases, in that order; junction bases with no gene match: 7. DNA for the CDR3: TGTGCCAGTAGTTCTGGACAGGGGGTGGGCAAAAACATTCAGTACTTC. Translating it yields CASSSGQGVGKNIQYF.

The CDR3 protein is CASRQEIYNEQFF. The CDR3, as DNA: TGTGCCAGTAGACAGGAGATCTACAATGAGCAGTTCTTC. The V gene is TRBV19, the J gene TRBJ2-1, with TRBD1 as a possible D gene (5 bases). The CDR3 extends over 13 amino acids. Germline V lookup: CDR1 LNHDA, CDR2 SQIVND (reference sequence). V lost 6 bases and J 3 bases, leaving 9 bases between the germline ends.

V and J are TRBV19 and TRBJ2-1; perhaps TRBD1 as D (6 bases). V lost 7 bases, J lost 9 bases, and 16 bases lay in between. The CDR3 covers 13 residues. Germline V gives CDR1 LNHDA, CDR2 SQIVND (reference sequence). The CDR3 here is CASTDTGWGEQFF. The CDR3 region has the DNA TGTGCCAGTACCGACACAGGGTGGGGTGAGCAGTTCTTC.

The chain is built from TRBV5-4 and TRBJ1-2, with 9 bases aligning to TRBD1. The CDR3 contains 14 residues. The V gene end was trimmed by 5 bases and the J gene end by 6 bases; junction bases not matched to a gene: 8. From germline, CDR1 is SGHNT and CDR2 YYREEE (reference sequence). CDR3 sequence (DNA): TGTGCCAGCAGGCCAACAGGGGGCGCTGATGGCTACACCTTC. This translates into CASRPTGGADGYTF.

CDR3 region: CASSMSSATNEKLFF. The CDR3 bases are TGTGCCAGTAGTATGTCGTCGGCAACTAATGAAAAACTGTTTTTT. The genes are TRBV19 and TRBJ1-4; D is uncertain. Germline values: CDR1 LNHDA, CDR2 SQIVND (reference sequence). The CDR3 covers 15 residues. Between the trimmed V and J ends, which lost 3 bases and 0 bases, there was a span of 8 bases.

The rearrangement uses TRBV13 and TRBJ2-5; D perhaps matches TRBD2 (5 bases). Trimming took off 3 bases at V and 2 bases at J, with 13 bases between the two ends. Germline V lookup: CDR1 PRHDT, CDR2 FYEKMQ (reference sequence). The CDR3 is 15 residues long. The CDR3 is CASSLSVGNQETQYF. DNA of the CDR3: TGTGCCAGCAGCTTGTCAGTCGGGAATCAAGAGACCCAGTACTTC.

The chain couples TRBV29-1 to TRBJ2-3, with 9 bases lining up with TRBD1. From germline, CDR1 is SQVTM and CDR2 ANQGSEA. This CDR3 spans 15 amino acids. The J segment lost 3 bases and the V segment lost 5 bases, leaving 9 bases of the junction unmatched. As DNA, the CDR3 is TGCAGCGTTCAGGGACAGGGATTTGTGACAGATACGCAGTATTTT. It yields the protein CSVQGQGFVTDTQYF.

The V call is TRBV6-1, the J call TRBJ2-3; D is undetermined. This CDR3 region has 10 residues. V was shortened by 6 bases and J by 6 bases, with 4 bases between the two germline ends. From germline, CDR1 is MNHNS and CDR2 SASEGT. Here the CDR3 reads CASRRDTQYF. The CDR3 DNA reads TGTGCCAGCAGACGGGATACGCAGTATTTT.